A selection of T cell receptor beta chains follows, all from one sample in a study of molecular identifiers for immune sequencing clone quantification. TCRdb re-called the PCR reads with MiXCR, one entry per CDR3 protein. This sample has 85,000 to 100,000 distinct CDR3 sequences, with 21% found just once. Specimen: naive CD8+ T cells from blood, with Jurkat cell RNA spiked in. The receptor set was obtained from a human donor in good health. Some libraries in this study had Jurkat cell RNA spiked in. The CDR3 runs from the conserved cysteine through the conserved F or W. Fields, in order: V gene, CDR3 length, J gene, CDR3 protein.

TRBV28	17	TRBJ2-6	CASSWDRVGSGANVLTF
TRBV16	21	TRBJ1-5	CASSRGPKTTGGEWSNQPQHF
TRBV12-3/TRBV12-4	13	TRBJ2-5	CASSSFKQETQYF
TRBV20-1	15	TRBJ2-6	CSARMDRSGANVLTF
TRBV28	15	TRBJ2-6	CASSLRGLGANVLTF
TRBV11-2	17	TRBJ2-1	CASSSPSDGISYNEQFF
TRBV7-6	16	TRBJ2-3	CASSWVTSGGSKTQYF
TRBV7-2	15	TRBJ2-7	CASSPRRDRAYEQYF
TRBV9	15	TRBJ1-2	CASSPRTQANYGYTF
TRBV5-4	12	TRBJ2-7	CASSAITSEQYF
TRBV3-1	15	TRBJ2-7	CASSYADRPPYEQYF
TRBV15	15	TRBJ2-7	CATSRDAGVSYEQYF
TRBV19	15	TRBJ1-3	CASTMTLYSGNTIYF
TRBV7-6	14	TRBJ2-7	CASSLESGAYEQYF
TRBV11-2	13	TRBJ1-1	CASSRHENTEAFF
TRBV7-2	16	TRBJ2-7	CASSLSSLTGGHEQYF
TRBV20-1	13	TRBJ2-7	CSASRLADYEQYF
TRBV27	16	TRBJ2-6	CASSSVQPSGANVLTF
TRBV28	16	TRBJ2-5	CASSGIRGGALETQYF
TRBV7-6	14	TRBJ2-1	CASSLTTGVNELFF
TRBV27	15	TRBJ2-7	CASSLGTGTSYEQYF
TRBV20-1	15	TRBJ2-7	CSARDVSGGANEQYF
TRBV6-1	15	TRBJ1-5	CASSEEQLSNQPQHF
TRBV5-6	15	TRBJ2-7	CASSSPSGPPYEQYF
TRBV9	14	TRBJ1-1	CASSVEEGSTEAFF
TRBV6-5	14	TRBJ1-5	CAVRGGGSNQPQHF
TRBV5-5	13	TRBJ2-5	CASGKLVSETQYF
TRBV6-2/TRBV6-3	15	TRBJ1-1	CASGYWDRVNTEAFF
TRBV4-3	15	TRBJ1-3	CASSQGRISGNTIYF
TRBV5-8	15	TRBJ1-5	CASRPLPYSNQPQHF
TRBV5-1	14	TRBJ2-7	CASSPGPGTYEQYF
TRBV4-1	12	TRBJ2-7	CASSQGGVEQYF
TRBV7-9	12	TRBJ1-1	CASSAPNTEAFF
TRBV4-3	15	TRBJ2-1	CASSQDPEGYNEQFF
TRBV11-1	15	TRBJ2-7	CASSPWSSGSYEQYF
TRBV5-1	14	TRBJ2-7	CASSFSAPAYEQYF
TRBV19	13	TRBJ2-6	CASSIGSANVLTF